These 9 T cell receptor beta chains were sequenced from one sample in a study of T cell repertoires in cytomegalovirus infection. TCRdb recomputed calls from the reads with MiXCR, one row per CDR3 protein. The data contain approximately 500,000 distinct CDR3 sequences, 16% of them seen just once; the ten biggest clones take up roughly a quarter. Sequenced: CD8+ T cells from PBMCs. The receptors derive from a human donor in good health (CMV status not recorded). Some clones in this sample may be carry-over from other donors' samples.

This chain uses TRBV9 with TRBJ2-3; 8 bases are a match to TRBD2. Germline CDR1 reads SGDLS; CDR2 reads YYNGEE. The J segment lost 2 bases and the V segment lost 4 bases, leaving 12 bases of the junction unmatched. The length of the CDR3 is 17 residues. As DNA, the CDR3 is TGTGCCAGCAGCCTAAGCTCTCGGGGGGGCGCCACAGATACGCAGTATTTT. This translates into CASSLSSRGGATDTQYF.

Concerning this clonotype itself: Compared with germline, one end of the junction differs, possibly owing to a read error. The genes are TRBV4-1 and TRBJ2-7; 9 nucleotides line up with TRBD2. The CDR3 spans 15 residues. Germline lookup yields CDR1 MGHRA and CDR2 YSYEKL. The CDR3 DNA is TGTGCCAGCAGCCCCGGGGGAGCGGGAGGCTACGAGCAGTACTTC. It is translated as CASSPGGAGGYEQYF.

This clonotype was recorded once. J is TRBJ2-1 and V is TRBV9; TRBD2 agrees at 8 bases. J was trimmed by 6 bases and V by 4 bases; bases with no gene match: 12. This CDR3 is 16 amino acids long. Per germline, CDR1 SGDLS and CDR2 YYNGEE. The CDR3 bases are TGTGCCAGCAGCCCCCCTGGGACTAGAAGAGCCAATGAGCAGTTCTTC. Encoded protein: CASSPPGTRRANEQFF.

This clonotype was observed many times. This rearrangement joins TRBV14 to TRBJ1-1; no firm D call. CDR1 is SGHDN and CDR2 is FVKESK in the germline V gene. CDR3 length: 17 residues. V shed 0 bases and J shed 1 base, with 15 bases lying between them. The CDR3 sequence: CASSQDMWEAGNTEAFF. DNA of the CDR3: TGTGCCAGCAGCCAAGATATGTGGGAAGCGGGGAACACTGAAGCTTTCTTT.

Comments on this clonotype: This may stem from a read error, because a much larger clone lies one nucleotide away. This chain joins TRBV7-9 and TRBJ2-1, with 10 bases that match TRBD1. The CDR3 is made up of 15 amino acids. Germline V CDR1 and CDR2: SEHNR, FQNEAQ (reference sequence). CDR3 loop: CASTDDRGPLYERFF. The CDR3 nucleotides read TGTGCCAGCACCGATGACAGGGGGCCTTTGTATGAGCGGTTCTTC.

The rearrangement uses TRBV11-1 and TRBJ2-5, with 8 bases aligning to TRBD1. This CDR3 is 15 amino acids long. Germline CDR1 and CDR2: SGHAT and FQDESV (reference sequence). Trimming cost V 5 bases and J 5 bases; bases outside gene matches: 10. CDR3 nucleotides: TGTGCCAGCAGCCCCCGGACAGGGTTGGTGGAGACCCAGTACTTC. Translated: CASSPRTGLVETQYF.

This clonotype was recorded at least ten times. This chain joins TRBV12-5 and TRBJ2-1; TRBD2 matches at 9 bases. Per germline, CDR1 LGHNT and CDR2 FRNRAP. J was trimmed by 2 bases and V by 1 base; bases with no gene match: 9. This CDR3 region has 18 residues. DNA for the CDR3: TGTGCTAGTGGTTTGGGACCCCATAGCGGGAGTCCCTACAATGAGCAGTTCTTC. Translated: CASGLGPHSGSPYNEQFF.

Concerning this clonotype: This may come from a read error, since a much larger clone is one base off. The CDR3 does not end in the conserved phenylalanine or tryptophan, so this is likely a read error. V is TRBV4-1 and J is TRBJ2-5; 9 nucleotides align to TRBD1. CDR3 size: 17 residues. The V gene end was trimmed by 3 bases and the J gene end by 4 bases; junction bases not matched to a gene: 12. The V gene's germline CDR1 is MGHRA and CDR2 YSYEKL. The CDR3 protein is CASSQKPPGTGIETQYL. CDR3 DNA: TGCGCCAGCAGCCAGAAACCCCCCGGGACAGGGATAGAGACCCAGTACTTA.

This chain connects TRBV5-1 to TRBJ2-1, with a possible D match to TRBD2 (5 bases). V was cut by 1 base and J by 5 bases, with 13 bases left in between. CDR3 size: 15 residues. Germline CDR1 is SGHRS and CDR2 is YFSETQ. CDR3 sequence: CASSLYRGHHNEQFF. In DNA form, the CDR3 reads TGCGCCAGCAGCTTGTATCGAGGGCACCACAATGAGCAGTTCTTC.